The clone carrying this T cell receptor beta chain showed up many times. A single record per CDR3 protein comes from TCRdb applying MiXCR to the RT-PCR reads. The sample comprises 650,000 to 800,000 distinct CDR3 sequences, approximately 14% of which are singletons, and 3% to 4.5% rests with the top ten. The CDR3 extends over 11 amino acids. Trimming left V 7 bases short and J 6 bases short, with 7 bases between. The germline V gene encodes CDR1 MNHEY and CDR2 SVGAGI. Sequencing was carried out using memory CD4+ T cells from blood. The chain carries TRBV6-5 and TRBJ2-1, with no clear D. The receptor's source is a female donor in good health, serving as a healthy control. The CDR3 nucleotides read TGTGCCAGCACCGGAATCAATGAGCAGTTCTTC. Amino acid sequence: CASTGINEQFF.